Only a few counts were recorded for the clone carrying this T cell receptor (beta chain). This sample was taken from a study of blood T cell repertoires in COVID-19. Study context: Spain, Italy and the United States supplied samples that represented acute and convalescent COVID-19. The cDNA or gDNA used as material had been derived from T cells, B-cell-depleted T cells, or PBMCs.

The CDR3 length is 13 residues. Germline CDR1 reads SNHLY; CDR2 reads FYNNEI. V was pared by 11 bases and J by 0 bases, with 11 bases between. As originally analysed: Amplified reference gene primers provided the basis for estimating nucleated cell counts. TCRdb's copy holds only in-frame clones and misses some; the assay was immunoSEQ multiplex PCR. V, J and clone size were drawn from that table, and D and trimming were deduced from the DNA. There are around 140,000 clones in the sample; 65% to 80% occur only once, and over 15% lies in the top ten. The material sequenced was peripheral blood. The chain employs TRBV2 and TRBJ1-3; unclear D gene. The source is a man aged 45-60 years with acute or convalescent COVID-19. The CDR3 loop is CALMESSGNTIYF. The CDR3 bases are TGTGCCCTAATGGAGAGCTCTGGAAACACCATATATTTT.